The 9 T cell receptor beta chains presented below share a single source sample, sequenced in a study of blood T cell repertoires in COVID-19. Sequencing was performed with immunoSEQ multiplex PCR; in TCRdb, only in-frame clones are kept and a portion is missing. Among about 200,000 clones listed, about three quarters were seen once. Sample: peripheral blood. The receptors stem from a woman in her sixties or seventies with acute or convalescent COVID-19.

This clone was seen a handful of times. The genes are TRBV10-3 and TRBJ2-1, with 11 bases matching TRBD2. Trimming removed 5 bases from V and 3 bases from J; junction bases left unmatched: 15. The V gene's germline CDR1 is ENHRY and CDR2 SYGVKD. The CDR3 covers 19 residues. The CDR3 loop is CAISTLAGGQGSGYNEQFF. As DNA, the CDR3 is TGTGCCATCAGTACTCTAGCGGGAGGTCAAGGTAGCGGCTACAATGAGCAGTTCTTC.

This sequence joins TRBV27 and TRBJ2-1; 7 bases fit TRBD2. V shed 2 bases, J shed 10 bases, and the junction held 8 bases outside the gene matches. The CDR3 runs to 14 residues. Germline lookup yields CDR1 MNHEY and CDR2 SMNVEV (reference sequence). CDR3 protein: CASSLSQREREQFF. The CDR3 region has the DNA TGTGCCAGCAGTTTAAGTCAGCGGGAACGCGAGCAGTTCTTC.

The chain is built from TRBV4-2 and TRBJ2-1; D is perhaps TRBD2 (5 bases). V was pared by 3 bases and J by 6 bases, with 24 bases between. Germline CDR1 reads LGHNA; CDR2 reads YNFKEQ. CDR3 size: 18 residues. CDR3 nucleotides: TGTGCCAGCAGCCACTCCTGGGTGATTAGCGCGAAACCCAATGAGCAGTTCTTC. Its translation is CASSHSWVISAKPNEQFF.

This clone was recorded only once. The J gene is TRBJ2-5, the V gene TRBV3-1 (or the pseudogene TRBV3-2); 12 bases fit TRBD2. Germline CDR1 and CDR2: LGHDT and YNNKEL (reference sequence). V shed 4 bases, J shed 0 bases, and the junction held 3 bases outside the gene matches. This CDR3 is built from 16 residues. The CDR3 reads CASSPGTSGYQETQYF. CDR3 nucleotide sequence: TGTGCCAGCAGCCCCGGGACTAGCGGGTACCAAGAGACCCAGTACTTC.

This chain joins TRBV3-1 (or the pseudogene TRBV3-2) and TRBJ2-7; 12 bases line up with TRBD2. The CDR3 has 14 amino acids. With V trimmed by 5 bases and J by 4 bases, 3 bases remained unmatched. CDR1 and CDR2 from the germline V gene are LGHDT and YNNKEL (reference sequence). CDR3 coding DNA: TGTGCCAGCAGCGCCGGGACTAGCGGGTACGAGCAGTACTTC. Encoded protein: CASSAGTSGYEQYF.

The chain carries TRBV2 and TRBJ2-1; 9 nucleotides agree with TRBD1. The length of the CDR3 is 13 residues. The V segment lost 6 bases and the J segment 7 bases; nucleotides outside the gene matches: 4. Germline CDR1 is SNHLY and CDR2 is FYNNEI. CDR3 residues: CASRGQGWNEQFF. For the CDR3, the DNA is TGTGCCAGCAGAGGACAGGGGTGGAATGAGCAGTTCTTC.

The chain links TRBV28 to TRBJ2-7; 11 nucleotides align to TRBD2. Germline assignment: CDR1 MDHEN and CDR2 SYDVKM. J lost 2 bases, V lost 5 bases, and 5 bases had no gene match. There are 15 residues in the CDR3. CDR3 DNA sequence: TGTGCCAGCAGTATTCTAGCGGGAGGACCCTACGAGCAGTACTTC. This translates into CASSILAGGPYEQYF.

The DNA for the CDR3 is TGTGCCAGCAGCCAAGATTCTTGGAGGATGACAGATACGCAGTATTTT. Encoded protein: CASSQDSWRMTDTQYF. This sequence joins TRBV14 and TRBJ2-3; D perhaps matches TRBD2 (5 bases). CDR1 is SGHDN, CDR2 FVKESK, per germline. The V end was cut by 0 bases, the J end by 3 bases, with 13 bases between. The CDR3 totals 16 residues.

The chain uses TRBV19 and TRBJ1-5; no definite D call. Trimming pared 3 bases from V and 4 bases from J, leaving 10 bases between. This CDR3 is built from 14 residues. The germline V gene has CDR1 LNHDA and CDR2 SQIVND (reference sequence). In nucleotides, the CDR3 is TGTGCCAGTAGTATTCGGGAGACGAATCAGCCCCAGCATTTT. Its translation is CASSIRETNQPQHF.